These T cell receptor beta chains were read from a single sample in a study of cytomegalovirus exposure and HLA in healthy donors. The protocol was immunoSEQ multiplex PCR, while the TCRdb copy is restricted to in-frame clones and leaves out a portion. The data show more than 110,000 clones, roughly four fifths seen once. Material: PBMCs. The receptors were gathered from a young man in good health and CMV-seronegative. Each CDR3 is given with its conserved first and last residue. Each record gives: clone size, V gene, D gene, J gene, CDR3 protein, CDR3 DNA. D genes are given only for firm matches. Where a row states a size, it is once, few, many or the class of an expanded clone; other rows omit it.

size: .; V: TRBV19; D: TRBD2; J: TRBJ2-1; CDR3: CASSIFSQPGLAFNEQFF; DNA: TGTGCCAGTAGTATCTTCTCACAACCGGGACTAGCTTTTAATGAGCAGTTCTTC
size: few; V: TRBV7-3; D: .; J: TRBJ2-7; CDR3: CASSATGYEQYF; DNA: TGTGCCAGCAGCGCCACGGGGTACGAGCAGTACTTC
size: .; V: TRBV19; D: .; J: TRBJ1-4; CDR3: CASSIRGQRSEKLFF; DNA: TGTGCCAGTAGTATACGAGGCCAGCGGAGTGAAAAACTGTTTTTT
size: .; V: TRBV20-1; D: .; J: TRBJ1-1; CDR3: CSAFRTAEAFF; DNA: TGCAGTGCCTTCCGGACAGCAGAAGCTTTCTTT
size: .; V: TRBV15; D: TRBD1; J: TRBJ2-7; CDR3: CATSSPGTASYEQYF; DNA: TGTGCCACCAGCAGTCCCGGGACAGCCTCCTACGAGCAGTACTTC
size: .; V: TRBV6-5; D: TRBD1; J: TRBJ2-5; CDR3: CASWDRVQETQYF; DNA: TGTGCCAGCTGGGACAGGGTCCAAGAGACCCAGTACTTC
size: .; V: TRBV7-9; D: .; J: TRBJ1-1; CDR3: CASRAQAQGNTEAFF; DNA: TGTGCCAGCAGGGCGCAGGCTCAGGGGAACACTGAAGCTTTCTTT
size: .; V: TRBV28; D: TRBD1; J: TRBJ1-5; CDR3: CASSLTYGDTDRGFIFGNQPQHF; DNA: TGTGCCAGCAGTTTAACTTATGGGGATACGGACAGGGGGTTCATATTTGGCAATCAGCCCCAGCATTTT
size: .; V: TRBV6-5; D: .; J: TRBJ2-5; CDR3: CASSPFSGVETQYF; DNA: TGTGCCAGCAGCCCCTTTTCCGGGGTAGAGACCCAGTACTTC
size: .; V: TRBV28; D: .; J: TRBJ1-5; CDR3: CASQQGGNNQPQHF; DNA: TGTGCCAGCCAGCAGGGAGGGAACAATCAGCCCCAGCATTTT
size: .; V: TRBV7-9; D: TRBD1; J: TRBJ1-5; CDR3: CASSLRGGAGQPQHF; DNA: TGTGCCAGCAGCTTACGAGGGGGCGCGGGACAGCCCCAGCATTTT
size: .; V: TRBV15; D: .; J: TRBJ2-3; CDR3: CATSPGGAEPTDTQYF; DNA: TGTGCCACCAGCCCCGGGGGAGCGGAGCCCACAGATACGCAGTATTTT
size: .; V: TRBV28; D: .; J: TRBJ1-3; CDR3: CASSLWMGGGNTIYF; DNA: TGTGCCAGCAGTTTATGGATGGGAGGTGGAAACACCATATATTTT
size: once; V: TRBV5-1; D: .; J: TRBJ1-3; CDR3: CASSLTSQAENTIYF; DNA: TGCGCCAGCAGCTTGACATCCCAGGCCGAAAACACCATATATTTT
size: once; V: TRBV7-9; D: .; J: TRBJ2-4; CDR3: CASSLYTAPKNIQYF; DNA: TGTGCCAGCAGCTTATACACAGCCCCCAAAAACATTCAGTACTTC
size: .; V: TRBV28; D: TRBD1; J: TRBJ1-6; CDR3: CASSRQGLTPLHF; DNA: TGTGCCAGCAGTCGACAGGGGTTAACACCCCTCCACTTT
size: .; V: TRBV19; D: TRBD2; J: TRBJ2-3; CDR3: CASSLAGGSDTQYF; DNA: TGTGCCAGTAGCCTAGCGGGGGGGAGCGATACGCAGTATTTT
size: .; V: TRBV7-2; D: TRBD2; J: TRBJ2-3; CDR3: CASSFGTSGGGSTDTQYF; DNA: TGTGCCAGCAGCTTCGGGACTAGCGGGGGGGGGAGCACAGATACGCAGTATTTT
size: .; V: TRBV5-3; D: .; J: TRBJ2-7; CDR3: CARSLASSYEQYF; DNA: TGTGCCAGAAGCCTTGCTAGCTCCTACGAGCAGTACTTC
size: few; V: TRBV27; D: TRBD1; J: TRBJ1-2; CDR3: CASSFKAGTGPVNYGYTF; DNA: TGTGCCAGCAGTTTTAAAGCCGGGACAGGTCCTGTAAACTATGGCTACACCTTC
size: .; V: TRBV30; D: TRBD1; J: TRBJ1-3; CDR3: CAWSLDRVNTIYF; DNA: TGTGCCTGGAGTCTGGACAGGGTGAACACCATATATTTT
size: .; V: TRBV7-2; D: .; J: TRBJ2-7; CDR3: CASSLGVYEQYF; DNA: TGTGCCAGCAGCTTAGGAGTCTACGAGCAGTACTTC
size: .; V: TRBV5-5; D: TRBD1; J: TRBJ1-1; CDR3: CASSLDRDRGPKAFF; DNA: TGTGCCAGCAGCTTGGACCGAGACAGGGGGCCGAAAGCTTTCTTT
size: .; V: TRBV5-1; D: .; J: TRBJ2-5; CDR3: CASQSESQETQYF; DNA: TGCGCCAGCCAAAGCGAGTCCCAAGAGACCCAGTACTTC
size: once; V: TRBV28; D: .; J: TRBJ1-2; CDR3: CASKFSGPGYTF; DNA: TGTGCCAGCAAGTTTTCGGGTCCTGGCTACACCTTC
size: .; V: TRBV5-1; D: .; J: TRBJ1-2; CDR3: CASQGDFQFNYGYTF; DNA: TGCGCCAGCCAAGGGGATTTCCAATTTAACTATGGCTACACCTTC